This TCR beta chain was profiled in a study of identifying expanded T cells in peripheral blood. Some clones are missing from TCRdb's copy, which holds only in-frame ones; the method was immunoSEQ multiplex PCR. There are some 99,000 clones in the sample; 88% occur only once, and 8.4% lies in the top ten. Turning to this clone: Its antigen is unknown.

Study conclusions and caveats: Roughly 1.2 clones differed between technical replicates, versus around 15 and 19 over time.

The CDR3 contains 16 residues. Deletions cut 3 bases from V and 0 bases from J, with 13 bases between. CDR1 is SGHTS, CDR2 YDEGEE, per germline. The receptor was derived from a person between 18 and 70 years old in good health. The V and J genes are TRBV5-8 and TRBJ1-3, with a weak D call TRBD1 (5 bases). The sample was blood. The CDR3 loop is CASSSVIQGSGNTIYF. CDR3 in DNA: TGTGCCAGCAGCTCAGTTATTCAGGGCTCTGGAAACACCATATATTTT.